This record looks at one TCR beta chain sequence and its context. This record comes from a study of shared clonotypes between healthy human individuals. The CDR3 is made up of 17 amino acids. From germline, CDR1 is SGHAT and CDR2 FQNNGV. V dropped 0 bases and J dropped 4 bases, with 18 bases sitting between them. Measured with immunoSEQ multiplex PCR; TCRdb has only the in-frame clones, and not every one. The sample contains about 580,000 clones, roughly 98% of which appear only once. Terminally differentiated effector memory CD45RA+ cells were excluded by CCR7 positive selection of CD45RO-negative cells.

The TCR sequence derives from a man aged 25 to 40 in good health. Input material: naive CD8+ T cells sorted from blood. The chain links TRBV11-2 to TRBJ1-2; no clear D. Here the CDR3 reads CASSLDPPGLTPYGYTF. Here the CDR3 DNA reads TGTGCCAGCAGCTTAGATCCCCCGGGTCTCACCCCCTATGGCTACACCTTC.